This T cell receptor (beta chain) derives from a study of shared clonotypes between healthy human individuals. For the study at large: Researchers drew samples from two women and a few men aged 18 to 49.

The CDR3 length is 15 residues. CDR1 SGHTA and CDR2 FQGNSA come from the germline V gene. Data came from immunoSEQ multiplex PCR; TCRdb stores just in-frame clones and leaves some out. In the table there are approximately 240,000 clones, 60% to 80% of which are singletons. Of note for this clone: Its antigen is not identified. Compared with germline, one end of the junction differs, possibly owing to a read error.

Broader study findings: Naive subsets tended to show greater estimated richness than memory subsets. The genetic and exposure-history diversity represented was limited by few donors.

Splitting the CD4+ cells yielded a CD45RA+ naive subset and a CD45RA-negative memory subset. The specimen sequenced was memory CD4+ T cells sorted from blood. Subset reported: CD45RA-negative fraction. The sequence came from a man younger than 45 in good health. The chain uses TRBV7-2 and TRBJ2-7, with D hard to call. The CDR3 loop reads CASSLGPQSSYEQYF. The CDR3, as DNA: TGTGCCAGCAGTTTAGGGCCCCAAAGCTCCTACGAGCAGTACTTC.